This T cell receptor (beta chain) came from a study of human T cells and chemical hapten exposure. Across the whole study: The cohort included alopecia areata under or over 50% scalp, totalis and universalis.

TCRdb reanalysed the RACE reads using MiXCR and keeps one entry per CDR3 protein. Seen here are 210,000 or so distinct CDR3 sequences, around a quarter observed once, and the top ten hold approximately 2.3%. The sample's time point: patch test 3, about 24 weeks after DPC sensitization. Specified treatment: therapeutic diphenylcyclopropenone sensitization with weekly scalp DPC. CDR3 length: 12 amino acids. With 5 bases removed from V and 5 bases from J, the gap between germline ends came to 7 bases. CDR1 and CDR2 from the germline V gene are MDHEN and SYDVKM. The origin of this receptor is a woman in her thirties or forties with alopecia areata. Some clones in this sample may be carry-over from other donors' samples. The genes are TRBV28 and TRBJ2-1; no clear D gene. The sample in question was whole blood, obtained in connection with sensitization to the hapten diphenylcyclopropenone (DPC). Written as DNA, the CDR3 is TGTGCCAGCAGTCCAAGTAACAATGAGCAGTTCTTC. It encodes CASSPSNNEQFF.